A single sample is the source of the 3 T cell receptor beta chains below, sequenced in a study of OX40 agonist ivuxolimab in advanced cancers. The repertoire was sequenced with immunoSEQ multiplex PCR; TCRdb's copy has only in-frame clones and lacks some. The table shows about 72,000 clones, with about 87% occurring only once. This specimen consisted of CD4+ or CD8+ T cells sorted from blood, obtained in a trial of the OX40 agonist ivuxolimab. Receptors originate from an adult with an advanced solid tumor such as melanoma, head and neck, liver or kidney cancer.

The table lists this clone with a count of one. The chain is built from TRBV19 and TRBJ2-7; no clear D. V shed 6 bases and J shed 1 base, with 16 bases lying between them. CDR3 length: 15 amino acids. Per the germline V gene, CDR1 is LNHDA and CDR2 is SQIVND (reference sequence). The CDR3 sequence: CASSLVAWGSYEQYF. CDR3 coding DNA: TGTGCCAGTAGCCTCGTGGCATGGGGATCCTACGAGCAGTACTTC.

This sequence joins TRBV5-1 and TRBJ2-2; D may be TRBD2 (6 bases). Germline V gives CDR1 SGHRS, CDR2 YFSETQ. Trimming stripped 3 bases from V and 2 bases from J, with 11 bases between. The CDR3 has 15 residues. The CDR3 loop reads CASSSLAPNTGELFF. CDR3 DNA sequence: TGCGCCAGCAGCTCACTAGCCCCCAACACCGGGGAGCTGTTTTTT. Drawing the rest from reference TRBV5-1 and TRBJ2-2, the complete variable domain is KAGVTQTPRYLIKTRGQQVTLSCSPISGHRSVSWYQQTPGQGLQFLFEYFSETQRNKGNFPGRFSGRQFSNSRSEMNVSTLELGDSALYLCASSSLAPNTGELFFGEGSRLTVL.

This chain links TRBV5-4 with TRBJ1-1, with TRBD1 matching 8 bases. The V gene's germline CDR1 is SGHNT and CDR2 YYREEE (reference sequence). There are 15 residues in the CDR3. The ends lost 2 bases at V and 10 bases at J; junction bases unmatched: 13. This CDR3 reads CASSFGSQGARGAFF. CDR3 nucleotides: TGTGCCAGCAGCTTCGGGTCGCAGGGGGCGCGGGGAGCTTTCTTT.